Presented here are 15 T cell receptor beta chains from one specimen sequenced in a study of T cells expressing NK-cell markers. TCRdb reprocessed the 5' RACE reads and reports one entry per CDR3 protein, with no DNA. The sample has 150,000 or so distinct CDR3 sequences. The sample comprised blood T cells: a sorted CD56 or NKG2C T cell subset, CD4+ or CD8+ T cells, or bulk PBMC T cells (not recorded which). Receptors were obtained from a woman aged 45-59 years in good health.

The J gene is TRBJ2-1, the V gene TRBV12-3 or TRBV12-4. CDR3 length: 13 amino acids. The CDR3 reads CAIHKGTYNEQFF.

This chain uses TRBV24-1 with TRBJ2-3. The CDR3 extends over 16 amino acids. Germline loops: CDR1 KGHDR, CDR2 SFDVKD. The CDR3 protein is CATSDPKDVDTDTQYF.

The chain couples TRBV20-1 to TRBJ2-1; TCRdb indicates TRBD1, and absent DNA this call remains unverified. There are 17 residues in the CDR3. Germline CDR1 and CDR2: DFQATT and SNEGSKA (reference sequence). This chain's CDR3 is CSARDREHLNSYNEQFF.

The chain uses TRBV5-6 and TRBJ2-5; TCRdb designates TRBD1, a call that cannot be tested without DNA. CDR1 and CDR2 (germline): SGHDT, YYEEEE. The CDR3 sequence is 16 residues long. CDR3 in amino acids: CASSTPSQAITETQYF.

The V call is TRBV19, the J call TRBJ1-1. The CDR3 contains 13 residues. CDR1 and CDR2 (germline): LNHDA, SQIVND (reference sequence). The CDR3 region is CASNGRMNTEAFF.

J is TRBJ2-1 and V is TRBV4-2. The CDR3 has 16 residues. Germline CDR1 LGHNA, CDR2 YNFKEQ. Here the CDR3 reads CASSLSVRTAYNEQFF.

The rearrangement links TRBV10-1 to TRBJ2-3; TCRdb proposes TRBD2, but this gene call is untestable without DNA. This CDR3 has 17 residues. Per germline, CDR1 WNHNN and CDR2 SYGVQD (reference sequence). CDR3 residues: CASSESAAGYNTDTQYF.

The CDR3 loop is CSARGPGQDRMSYGYTF. V and J are TRBV20-1 and TRBJ1-2; TCRdb returns TRBD1, unconfirmable since there is no DNA. CDR1 is DFQATT, CDR2 SNEGSKA, per germline (reference sequence). The CDR3 loop spans 17 amino acids.

This sequence joins TRBV6-9 and TRBJ2-5; the D gene TCRdb calls, TRBD2, cannot be checked with no DNA. This CDR3 comprises 15 residues. Germline V gives CDR1 MNHGY, CDR2 SVAAGI. The CDR3 reads CASTRQTRVQETQYF.

The J gene is TRBJ2-1, the V gene TRBV5-1; the TRBD2 assignment by TCRdb is unverifiable without DNA. This CDR3 has 16 residues. The germline CDR1 and CDR2 sequences are SGHRS and YFSETQ. CDR3 residues: CASRTKLAGEVNEQFF.

This chain joins TRBV15 and TRBJ2-3; TCRdb selects TRBD2, and the lack of DNA leaves this call unchecked. This CDR3 comprises 16 residues. Germline CDR1 and CDR2: LNHNV and YYDKDF (reference sequence). Here the CDR3 reads CATSVLLAESTDTQYF.

The rearrangement joins TRBV24-1 to TRBJ2-3. CDR3 length equals 15 residues. Germline V gene data show CDR1 as KGHDR and CDR2 as SFDVKD. CDR3 in amino acids: CATSDFHDLAPTQYF.

J is TRBJ2-6 and V is TRBV6-1. CDR1 and CDR2 from the germline V gene are MNHNS and SASEGT. The CDR3 loop spans 15 amino acids. The CDR3 spells CASSESGSGANVLTF.

This chain connects TRBV27 to TRBJ2-7. The CDR3 is made up of 13 amino acids. CDR1 and CDR2 (germline): MNHEY, SMNVEV (reference sequence). CDR3 region: CASKSSVPYEQYF.

The chain has TRBV12-3 or TRBV12-4 and TRBJ1-4; TCRdb's D call of TRBD1 is untestable without DNA. CDR3 length: 14 amino acids. CDR3 protein: CASIQQGRDEKLFF.